This T cell receptor (beta chain) was identified in a study of post-analysis software for immune sequencing data. Study conclusions and caveats: Comparison of patients with controls showed five TRBV segments more frequent in patients, TRBV5-6, TRBV5-1 and TRBV20-1 among them.

Unique-molecular-identifier-tagged TCR beta cDNA libraries were used. Each CDR3 protein is one row after TCRdb ran MiXCR on the PCR reads. The sample lists approximately 400,000 distinct CDR3 sequences; less than 40% were seen once. V was clipped by 5 bases and J by 6 bases; unmatched bases: 9. CDR1 is MNHEY, CDR2 SVGAGI, per germline. This CDR3 spans 15 amino acids. This clonotype was detected ten times or more. The antigen is unknown. This receptor was obtained from a girl aged 5-17 years with multiple sclerosis. Sequences were obtained from blood. The chain recombines TRBV6-5 with TRBJ2-7; 11 bases are a match to TRBD1. CDR3 bases: TGTGCCAGCAGTGAGGACAGGGGGCTATCCGGCGAGCAGTACTTC. Its translation is CASSEDRGLSGEQYF.